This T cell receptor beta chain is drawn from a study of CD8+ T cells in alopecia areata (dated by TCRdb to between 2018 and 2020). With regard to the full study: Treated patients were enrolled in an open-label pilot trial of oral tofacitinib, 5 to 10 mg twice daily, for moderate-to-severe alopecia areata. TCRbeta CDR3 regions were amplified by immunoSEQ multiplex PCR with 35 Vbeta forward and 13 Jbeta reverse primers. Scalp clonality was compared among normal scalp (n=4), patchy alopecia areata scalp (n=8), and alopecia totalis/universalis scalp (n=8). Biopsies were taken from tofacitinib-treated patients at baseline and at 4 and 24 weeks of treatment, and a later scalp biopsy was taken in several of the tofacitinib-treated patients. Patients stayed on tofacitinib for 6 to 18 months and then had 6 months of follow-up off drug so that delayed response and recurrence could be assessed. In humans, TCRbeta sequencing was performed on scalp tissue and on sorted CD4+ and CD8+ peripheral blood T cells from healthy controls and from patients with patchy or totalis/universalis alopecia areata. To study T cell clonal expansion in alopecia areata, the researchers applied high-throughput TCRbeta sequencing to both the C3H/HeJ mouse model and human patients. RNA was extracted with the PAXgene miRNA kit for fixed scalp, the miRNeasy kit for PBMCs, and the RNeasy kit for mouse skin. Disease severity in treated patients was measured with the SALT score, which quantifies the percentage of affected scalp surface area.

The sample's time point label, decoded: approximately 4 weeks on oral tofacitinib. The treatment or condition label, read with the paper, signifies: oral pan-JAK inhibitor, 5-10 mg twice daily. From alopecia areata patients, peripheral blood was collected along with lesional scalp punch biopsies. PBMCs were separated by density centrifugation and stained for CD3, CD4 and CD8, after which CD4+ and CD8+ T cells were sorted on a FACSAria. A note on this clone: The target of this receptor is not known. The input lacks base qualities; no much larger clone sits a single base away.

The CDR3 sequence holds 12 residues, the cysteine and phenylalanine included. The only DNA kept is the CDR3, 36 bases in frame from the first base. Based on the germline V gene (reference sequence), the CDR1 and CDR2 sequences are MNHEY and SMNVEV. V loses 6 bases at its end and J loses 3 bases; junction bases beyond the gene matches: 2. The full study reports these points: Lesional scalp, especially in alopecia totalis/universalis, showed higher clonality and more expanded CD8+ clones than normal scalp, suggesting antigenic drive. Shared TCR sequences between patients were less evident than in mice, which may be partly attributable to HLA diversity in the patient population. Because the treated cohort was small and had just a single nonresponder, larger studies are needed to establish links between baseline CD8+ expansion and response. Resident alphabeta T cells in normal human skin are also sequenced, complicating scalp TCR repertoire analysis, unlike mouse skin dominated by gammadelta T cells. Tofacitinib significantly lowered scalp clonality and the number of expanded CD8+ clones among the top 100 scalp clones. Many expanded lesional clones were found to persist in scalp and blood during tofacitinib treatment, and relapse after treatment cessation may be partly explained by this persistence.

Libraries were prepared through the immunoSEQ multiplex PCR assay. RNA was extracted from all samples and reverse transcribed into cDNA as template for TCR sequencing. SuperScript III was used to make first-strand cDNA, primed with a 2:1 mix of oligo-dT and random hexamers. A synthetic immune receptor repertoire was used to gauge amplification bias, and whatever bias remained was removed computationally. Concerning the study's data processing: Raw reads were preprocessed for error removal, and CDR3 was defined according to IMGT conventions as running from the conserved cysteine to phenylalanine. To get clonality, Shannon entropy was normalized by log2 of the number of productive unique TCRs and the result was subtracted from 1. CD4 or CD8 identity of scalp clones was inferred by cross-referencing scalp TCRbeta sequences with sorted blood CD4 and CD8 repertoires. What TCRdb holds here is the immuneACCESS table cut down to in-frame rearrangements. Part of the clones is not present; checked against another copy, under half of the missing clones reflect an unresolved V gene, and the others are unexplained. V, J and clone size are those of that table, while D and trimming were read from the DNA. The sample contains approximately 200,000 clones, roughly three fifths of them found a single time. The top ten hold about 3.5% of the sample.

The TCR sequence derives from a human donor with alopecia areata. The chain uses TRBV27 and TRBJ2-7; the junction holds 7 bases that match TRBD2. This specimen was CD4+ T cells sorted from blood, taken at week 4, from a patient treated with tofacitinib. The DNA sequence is TGTGCCAGCAGAGGACTAGGCTACGAGCAGTACTTC. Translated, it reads CASRGLGYEQYF.